These 27 T cell receptor beta chains originate from one sample sequenced in a study of blood T cell repertoires in COVID-19. Some clones are missing from TCRdb's copy, which holds only in-frame ones; the method was immunoSEQ multiplex PCR. The repertoire includes fewer than 250,000 clones, about 83% of them detected once, and 2.5% to 3.5% sits in the top ten. Sequencing was carried out using peripheral blood. Receptors originate from a man aged 50-60 years with active or convalescent COVID-19.

CDR3 DNA sequence: TGTGCCTTCCCGGGGACAGGGGTCTATGGCTACACCTTC. Its protein product is CAFPGTGVYGYTF. The chain joins TRBV30 to TRBJ1-2, with TRBD1 matching over 10 bases. Germline V lookup: CDR1 GTSNPN, CDR2 SVGIG (reference sequence). This CDR3 has 13 amino acids. With 7 bases clipped from V and 4 bases from J, the junction kept 6 bases outside the gene matches.

The sample holds one count of this clone. The chain uses TRBV6-5 and TRBJ1-5; D is perhaps TRBD1 (6 bases). Germline V lookup: CDR1 MNHEY, CDR2 SVGAGI. The CDR3 spans 14 residues. V was pared by 6 bases and J by 4 bases, with 13 bases between. The CDR3 region has the DNA TGTGCCAGCAGAACCGGACAGAGAAATCAGCCCCAGCATTTT. Translating gives CASRTGQRNQPQHF.

This clone is a singleton in its sample. J is TRBJ1-4 and V is TRBV6-6, with D possibly matching TRBD1 (5 bases). The germline CDR1 and CDR2 sequences are MNHNY and SVGAGI (reference sequence). Trimming left V 4 bases short and J 5 bases short, with 11 bases between. The CDR3 sequence is 14 residues long. The CDR3 region has the DNA TGTGCCAGCAGTTCCCCAGGGTGGAATGAAAAACTGTTTTTT. It translates to CASSSPGWNEKLFF.

The chain couples TRBV3-1 (or the pseudogene TRBV3-2) to TRBJ1-3; D gene unclear. The germline V gene has CDR1 LGHDT and CDR2 YNNKEL (reference sequence). Trimming removed 11 bases at V and 4 bases at J, with 12 bases between. The CDR3 covers 12 residues. The CDR3 coding sequence is TGTGCCGCGGAAGGCGGAGGAAACACCATATATTTT. It codes for CAAEGGGNTIYF.

The chain combines TRBV19 with TRBJ1-2, with 9 bases fitting TRBD1. The CDR3 loop spans 13 amino acids. Germline trimming cut 7 bases from V and 4 bases from J; bases unmatched to any gene: 4. Germline-derived CDR1 and CDR2 are LNHDA and SQIVND (reference sequence). CDR3 sequence: CASKGDRVYGYTF. The CDR3 coding sequence is TGTGCCAGTAAGGGGGACAGGGTCTATGGCTACACCTTC.

The chain carries TRBV5-1 and TRBJ2-5, with TRBD2 matching over 7 bases. V was pared by 3 bases and J by 5 bases, with 10 bases of the junction left unmatched. This CDR3 spans 15 amino acids. CDR1 and CDR2 from the germline V gene are SGHRS and YFSETQ. In DNA, the CDR3 is TGCGCCAGCAGCTCCTTCGGGGAGGGTCAGGAGACCCAGTACTTC. As protein: CASSSFGEGQETQYF.

This chain uses TRBV28 with TRBJ1-1; the match to TRBD1 covers 7 bases. CDR3 length: 15 amino acids. The ends lost 3 bases at V and 4 bases at J; junction bases unmatched: 8. Germline CDR1 is MDHEN and CDR2 is SYDVKM. The CDR3 sequence: CASSLNGQEGTEAFF. CDR3 nucleotide sequence: TGTGCCAGCAGTTTGAATGGACAGGAAGGCACTGAAGCTTTCTTT.

The genes are TRBV30 and TRBJ2-7, with 7 bases aligning to TRBD1. This CDR3 is 13 amino acids long. Germline V gives CDR1 GTSNPN, CDR2 SVGIG (reference sequence). V was pared by 2 bases and J by 1 base, with 2 bases of the junction left unmatched. Written as DNA, the CDR3 is TGTGCCTGGAGTCGGGACAGTTCCTACGAGCAGTACTTC. Translating it yields CAWSRDSSYEQYF.

The chain employs TRBV2 and TRBJ2-1, with 11 bases matching TRBD2. The germline CDR1 and CDR2 sequences are SNHLY and FYNNEI. After removal of 2 bases from V and 8 bases from J, the junction contained 5 bases not matched to a gene. The length of the CDR3 is 15 residues. CDR3 region: CASSELAGGHDEQFF. The CDR3 DNA reads TGTGCCAGCAGTGAATTAGCGGGAGGGCATGATGAGCAGTTCTTC.

The V gene is TRBV3-1 (or the pseudogene TRBV3-2), the J gene TRBJ1-6; D might be TRBD1 (6 bases). Germline V gene data show CDR1 as LGHDT and CDR2 as YNNKEL (reference sequence). This CDR3 spans 18 amino acids. The V gene lost 0 bases and the J gene lost 7 bases, with 19 bases spanning the gap. The CDR3 DNA reads TGTGCCAGCAGCCAAGATCATGGGGGGGCAAAGGGGAATTCACCCCTCCACTTT. Translating it yields CASSQDHGGAKGNSPLHF.

The rearrangement joins TRBV28 to TRBJ2-1, with 7 bases lining up with TRBD2. Per the germline V gene, CDR1 is MDHEN and CDR2 is SYDVKM. After removal of 3 bases from V and 4 bases from J, the junction contained 3 bases not matched to a gene. The CDR3 totals 14 residues. The CDR3 loop is CASSFGGGYNEQFF. The CDR3 coding sequence is TGTGCCAGCAGTTTCGGCGGGGGATACAATGAGCAGTTCTTC.

This clone was seen more than once but under ten times. The chain has TRBV4-1 and TRBJ2-7, with D tentatively TRBD1 (6 bases). The CDR3 consists of 13 residues. CDR1 and CDR2 from the germline V gene are MGHRA and YSYEKL. V gave up 1 base and J gave up 3 bases, with 7 bases separating them. The CDR3 coding sequence is TGCGCCAGCAGCCAAGCAGGGGTCTACGAGCAGTACTTC. It yields the protein CASSQAGVYEQYF.

This chain uses TRBV30 with TRBJ2-7; 13 bases are a match to TRBD2. Germline V gives CDR1 GTSNPN, CDR2 SVGIG (reference sequence). Trimming removed 8 bases from V and 6 bases from J; junction bases left unmatched: 7. CDR3 length: 13 residues. The CDR3 loop is CATRTSGSPEQYF. The CDR3 coding sequence is TGTGCCACCCGGACTAGCGGGAGCCCCGAGCAGTACTTC.

CDR3 coding DNA: TGTGCCAGCAGCCCGGGACAGCCTTATAGCAATCAGCCCCAGCATTTT. Its protein is CASSPGQPYSNQPQHF. The V gene is TRBV5-5, the J gene TRBJ1-5, with TRBD1 identical over 7 bases. Germline-derived CDR1 and CDR2 are SGHKS and YYEKEE (reference sequence). The CDR3 covers 16 residues. Losses at the gene ends were 4 bases for V and 0 bases for J; bases not matched to a gene: 7.

The V gene is TRBV6-6, the J gene TRBJ2-2; 14 bases fit TRBD2. J was trimmed by 5 bases and V by 2 bases; bases with no gene match: 1. Germline CDR1 reads MNHNY; CDR2 reads SVGAGI (reference sequence). The CDR3 runs to 16 residues. DNA of the CDR3: TGTGCCAGCAGTTACCGACTAGCGGGGGGGACCGGGGAGCTGTTTTTT. This sequence encodes CASSYRLAGGTGELFF.

The rearrangement links TRBV5-1 to TRBJ1-1, with D unclear. This CDR3 is built from 13 residues. V lost 2 bases and J 1 base, leaving 6 bases between the germline ends. Per the germline V gene, CDR1 is SGHRS and CDR2 is YFSETQ. The CDR3 reads CASSFTGNTEAFF. The CDR3 DNA reads TGCGCCAGCAGCTTCACGGGGAACACTGAAGCTTTCTTT. Filled out from reference TRBV5-1 and TRBJ1-1, the complete variable domain reads KAGVTQTPRYLIKTRGQQVTLSCSPISGHRSVSWYQQTPGQGLQFLFEYFSETQRNKGNFPGRFSGRQFSNSRSEMNVSTLELGDSALYLCASSFTGNTEAFFGQGTRLTVV.

The chain has TRBV3-1 (or the pseudogene TRBV3-2) and TRBJ1-3, with a weak D call TRBD1 (5 bases). Germline CDR1 is LGHDT and CDR2 is YNNKEL (reference sequence). This CDR3 spans 16 amino acids. The V end was cut by 0 bases, the J end by 4 bases, with 13 bases between. DNA for the CDR3: TGTGCCAGCAGCCAAGACATAGGGGTATCGGGAAACACCATATATTTT. Encoded protein: CASSQDIGVSGNTIYF.

The V and J genes are TRBV28 and TRBJ1-4; TRBD1 matches 8 bases. The V segment lost 4 bases and the J segment 6 bases; nucleotides outside the gene matches: 10. Germline V gene lookup returns CDR1 MDHEN and CDR2 SYDVKM. CDR3 length: 16 amino acids. CDR3 coding DNA: TGTGCCAGCAGTTCCATTCGGACAGGGTACGATGAAAAACTGTTTTTT. Its protein product is CASSSIRTGYDEKLFF.

This chain links TRBV11-2 with TRBJ2-5; tentatively, D is TRBD1 (6 bases). V was pared by 5 bases and J by 5 bases, with 18 bases between. The CDR3 spans 15 residues. Germline values: CDR1 SGHAT, CDR2 FQNNGV. This CDR3 is CASSPPPGTPETQYF. The CDR3 coding sequence is TGTGCCAGCAGCCCTCCCCCCGGGACACCCGAGACCCAGTACTTC.

The genes are TRBV19 and TRBJ1-2; 7 bases line up with TRBD1. The CDR3 is 14 residues long. Losses at the gene ends were 4 bases for V and 4 bases for J; bases not matched to a gene: 6. CDR1 and CDR2 (germline): LNHDA, SQIVND (reference sequence). The CDR3 DNA reads TGTGCCAGTAGTAGTCTACAGGGGTCCTATGGCTACACCTTC. As protein: CASSSLQGSYGYTF. Complete variable domain (other parts from reference TRBV19 and TRBJ1-2): DGGITQSPKYLFRKEGQNVTLSCEQNLNHDAMYWYRQDPGQGLRLIYYSQIVNDFQKGDIAEGYSVSREKKESFPLTVTSAQKNPTAFYLCASSSLQGSYGYTFGSGTRLTVV.

The chain links TRBV5-1 to TRBJ2-7; 7 positions agree with TRBD1. Germline CDR1 SGHRS, CDR2 YFSETQ. The ends lost 0 bases at V and 6 bases at J; junction bases unmatched: 9. There are 15 residues in the CDR3. The CDR3 is CASSLGQGRNGEQYF. The CDR3 DNA follows: TGCGCCAGCAGCTTGGGACAGGGAAGGAATGGCGAGCAGTACTTC.

A few counts support this clone. The chain combines TRBV19 with TRBJ2-7; D is possibly TRBD1 (7 bases). V lost 7 bases and J 4 bases, leaving 11 bases between the germline ends. The CDR3 totals 12 residues. Germline CDR1 is LNHDA and CDR2 is SQIVND (reference sequence). CDR3 amino acids: CASTGGTYEQYF. The CDR3 bases are TGTGCCAGTACAGGGGGGACATACGAGCAGTACTTC.

The chain uses TRBV29-1 and TRBJ1-2, with TRBD1 matching 8 bases. V lost 4 bases and J lost 2; bases outside the gene matches: 3. The CDR3 length is 13 residues. In germline, CDR1 is SQVTM, CDR2 ANQGSEA. CDR3 sequence: CSVAGGLNYGYTF. As DNA, the CDR3 is TGCAGCGTTGCAGGGGGCTTAAACTATGGCTACACCTTC.

The chain joins TRBV9 to TRBJ2-1; 8 bases are a match to TRBD2. The CDR3 consists of 16 residues. With V trimmed by 1 base and J by 4 bases, 7 bases remained unmatched. In germline, CDR1 is SGDLS, CDR2 YYNGEE. CDR3 sequence reads: CASSVSASGLYNEQFF. The CDR3 coding sequence is TGTGCCAGCAGCGTAAGTGCTAGCGGGCTATACAATGAGCAGTTCTTC.

The genes are TRBV6-6 and TRBJ1-5, with no clear D. The CDR3 consists of 12 residues. V was pared by 3 bases and J by 4 bases, with 4 bases between. The V gene's germline CDR1 is MNHNY and CDR2 SVGAGI (reference sequence). The CDR3 nucleotides are TGTGCCAGCAGTTATGTAAATCAGCCCCAGCATTTT. Its protein product is CASSYVNQPQHF.

The gene calls are TRBV7-2 and TRBJ2-7; D is possibly TRBD1 (6 bases). V lost 2 bases and J lost 3, with 14 bases in between. Germline V gene data show CDR1 as SGHTA and CDR2 as FQGNSA. The CDR3 covers 15 residues. This CDR3 reads CASSLSRQGFYEQYF. The CDR3 DNA reads as TGTGCCAGCAGCTTATCCAGGCAGGGGTTCTACGAGCAGTACTTC.

The CDR3 DNA is TGTGCCAGCAGTTTGACCAATCCTGGACAGGGGCAGGGCGAAAAACTGTTTTTT. This sequence encodes CASSLTNPGQGQGEKLFF. The chain recombines TRBV28 with TRBJ1-4; 9 positions match TRBD1. The trim removed 3 bases at V and 8 bases at J, leaving 16 bases unmatched. The length of the CDR3 is 18 residues. Germline V lookup: CDR1 MDHEN, CDR2 SYDVKM.